This is a list of T cell receptor beta chains from one sample in a study of T cell responses to AZD1222 COVID-19 vaccine. Repertoires were generated with immunoSEQ multiplex PCR, while TCRdb's copy carries only in-frame clones and drops some. Of about 82,000 clones in the sample, 90% are singletons; the top ten hold approximately 5.4%. This specimen consisted of peripheral blood, obtained on day 0 of AZD1222 vaccination. The receptors here all came from an adult in good health. The CDR3 runs from the conserved cysteine through the conserved F or W. Each record gives: V gene, J gene, D gene, clone size, CDR3 DNA, CDR3 protein. D genes are given only for firm matches. Clone size is not always given. Where it is, it says once, few, many or a class for expanded clones.

>TRBV6-6|TRBJ1-1|NA|NA
TGTGCCAGCAGTTACTCGAACAGGAACACTGAAGCTTTCTTT
CASSYSNRNTEAFF
>TRBV11-2|TRBJ2-4|TRBD1|once
TGTGCCAGCAGCGACCAAGGGGGCGTAGCCAAAAACATTCAGTACTTC
CASSDQGGVAKNIQYF
>TRBV4-3|TRBJ1-1|NA|NA
TGCGCCAGCAGCCAAGAGGGGTTCACTGAAGCTTTCTTT
CASSQEGFTEAFF
>TRBV10-3|TRBJ1-3|NA|NA
TGTGCCATCAGTTCGGGAGGCACCATATATTTT
CAISSGGTIYF
>TRBV6-5|TRBJ1-2|NA|few
TGTGCCAGCAGTTACTCGGGGGACCCCTATGGCTACACCTTC
CASSYSGDPYGYTF
>TRBV27|TRBJ1-2|NA|NA
TGTGCCAGCAGTTTATCTCCAGGGGTGGTTGGCTACACCTTC
CASSLSPGVVGYTF
>TRBV28|TRBJ2-7|TRBD2|NA
TGTGCCAGCAGTTTATTGACTAGCGGGGTGGAGCAGTACTTC
CASSLLTSGVEQYF
>TRBV29-1|TRBJ1-2|NA|NA
TGCAGCGTTGAATTATACGGGGTGGACTATGGCTACACCTTC
CSVELYGVDYGYTF
>TRBV18|TRBJ1-5|NA|NA
TGTGCCAGCTCACCCCCGGGGGCAGGGTACTATCAGCCCCAGCATTTT
CASSPPGAGYYQPQHF
>TRBV7-7|TRBJ2-2|TRBD1|NA
TGTGCCAGTGCCGGGACAGGGCCAATTAACACCGGGGAGCTGTTTTTT
CASAGTGPINTGELFF